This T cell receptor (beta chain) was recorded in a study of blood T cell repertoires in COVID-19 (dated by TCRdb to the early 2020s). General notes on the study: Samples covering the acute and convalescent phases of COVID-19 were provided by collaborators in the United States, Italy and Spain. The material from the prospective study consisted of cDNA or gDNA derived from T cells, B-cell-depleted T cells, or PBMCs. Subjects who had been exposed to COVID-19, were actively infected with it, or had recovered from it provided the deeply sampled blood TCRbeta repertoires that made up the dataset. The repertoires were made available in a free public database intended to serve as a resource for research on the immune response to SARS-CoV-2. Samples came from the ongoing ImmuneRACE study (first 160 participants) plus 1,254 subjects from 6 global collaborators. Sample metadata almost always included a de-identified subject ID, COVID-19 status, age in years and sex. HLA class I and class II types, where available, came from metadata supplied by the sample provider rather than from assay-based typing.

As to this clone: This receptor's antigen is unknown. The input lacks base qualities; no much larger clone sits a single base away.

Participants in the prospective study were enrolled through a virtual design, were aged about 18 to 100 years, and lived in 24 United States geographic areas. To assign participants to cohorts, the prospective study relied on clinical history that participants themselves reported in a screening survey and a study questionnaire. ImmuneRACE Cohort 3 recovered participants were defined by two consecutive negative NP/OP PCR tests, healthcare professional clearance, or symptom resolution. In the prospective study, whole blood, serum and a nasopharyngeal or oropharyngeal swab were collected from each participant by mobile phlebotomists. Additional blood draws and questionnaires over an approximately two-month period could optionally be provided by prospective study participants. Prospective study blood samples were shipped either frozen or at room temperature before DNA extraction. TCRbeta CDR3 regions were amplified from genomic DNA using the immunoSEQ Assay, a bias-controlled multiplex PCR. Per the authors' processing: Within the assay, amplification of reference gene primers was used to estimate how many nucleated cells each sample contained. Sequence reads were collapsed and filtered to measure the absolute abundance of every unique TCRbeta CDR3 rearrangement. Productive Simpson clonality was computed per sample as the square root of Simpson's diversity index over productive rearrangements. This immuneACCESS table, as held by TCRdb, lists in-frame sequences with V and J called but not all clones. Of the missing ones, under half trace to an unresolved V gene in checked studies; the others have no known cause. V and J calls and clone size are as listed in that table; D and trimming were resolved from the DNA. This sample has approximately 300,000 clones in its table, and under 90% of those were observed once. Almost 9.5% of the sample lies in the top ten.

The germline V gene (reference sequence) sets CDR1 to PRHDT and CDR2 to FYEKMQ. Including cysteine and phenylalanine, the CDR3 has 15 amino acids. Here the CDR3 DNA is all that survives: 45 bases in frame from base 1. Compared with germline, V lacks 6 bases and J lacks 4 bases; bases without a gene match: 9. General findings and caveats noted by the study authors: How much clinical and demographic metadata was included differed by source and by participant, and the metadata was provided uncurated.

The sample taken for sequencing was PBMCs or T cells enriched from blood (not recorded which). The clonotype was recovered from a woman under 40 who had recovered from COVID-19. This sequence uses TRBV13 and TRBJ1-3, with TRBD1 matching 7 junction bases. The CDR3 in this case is CASSRQGINGNTIYF. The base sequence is TGTGCCAGCAGTCGACAGGGTATAAACGGAAACACCATATATTTT.